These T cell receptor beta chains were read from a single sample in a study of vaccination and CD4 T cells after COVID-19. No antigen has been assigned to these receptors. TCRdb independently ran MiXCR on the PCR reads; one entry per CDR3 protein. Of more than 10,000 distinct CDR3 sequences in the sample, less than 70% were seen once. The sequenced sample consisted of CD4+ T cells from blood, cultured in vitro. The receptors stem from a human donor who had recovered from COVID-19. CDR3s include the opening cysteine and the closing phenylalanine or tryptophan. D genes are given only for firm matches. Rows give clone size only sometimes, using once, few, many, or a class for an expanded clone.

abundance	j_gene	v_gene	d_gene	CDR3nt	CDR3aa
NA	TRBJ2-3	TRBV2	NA	TGTGCCAGCAGTCGTTCAGATACGCAGTATTTT	CASSRSDTQYF
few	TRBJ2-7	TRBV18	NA	TGTGCCAGCTCACCGTTAGACGCTGCAGAGCAGTACTTC	CASSPLDAAEQYF
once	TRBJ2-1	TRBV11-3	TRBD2	TGTGCCAGCAGCTCGCGGACTAGCGGGAGCGACAATGAGCAGTTCTTC	CASSSRTSGSDNEQFF
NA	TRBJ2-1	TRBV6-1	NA	TGTGCCAGCAGTGAAGCGCCGGCAGGGGAGGGCGGTGAGCAGTTCTTC	CASSEAPAGEGGEQFF
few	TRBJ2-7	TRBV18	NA	TGTGCCAGCTCACCAACGGCTAGTTACAACGAGCAGTACTTC	CASSPTASYNEQYF
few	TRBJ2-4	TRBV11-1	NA	TGTGCCAGCAGCGCAGGGGTACAGGACATCGACATTCAGTACTTC	CASSAGVQDIDIQYF
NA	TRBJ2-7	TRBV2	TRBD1	TGTGCCAGCACAGCCGGGACAGCCTTGGGGGAGCAGTACTTC	CASTAGTALGEQYF
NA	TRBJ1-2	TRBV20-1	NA	TGCAGTGCTAGAGATTGGGAGACAGGCTTCGTCGGTTATGGCTACACCTTC	CSARDWETGFVGYGYTF
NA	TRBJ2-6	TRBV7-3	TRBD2	TGTGCCAGCAGCTTAAGGGCGGGGGTTAACTCTGGGGCCAACGTCCTGACTTTC	CASSLRAGVNSGANVLTF
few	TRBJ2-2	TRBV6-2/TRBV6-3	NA	TGTGCCAGCAGTCGTAACAGGTTAGCCCCGGTGCTGTTTTTT	CASSRNRLAPVLFF
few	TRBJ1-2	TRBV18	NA	TGTGCCAGCTCACGGGGGACGGAGTTAGCTAACTATGGCTACACCTTC	CASSRGTELANYGYTF
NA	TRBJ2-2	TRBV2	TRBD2	TGTGCCAGCAGTGAACGCGGGAGACGGACCGGGGAGCTGTTTTTT	CASSERGRRTGELFF
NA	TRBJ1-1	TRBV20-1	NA	TGCAGTGCTAGAGCCTCGCGGCAGACGAACACTGAAGCTTTCTTT	CSARASRQTNTEAFF
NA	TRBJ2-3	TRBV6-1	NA	TGTGCCAGCAGTGTACGGGGTGAAGGGGTTACAGATACGCAGTATTTT	CASSVRGEGVTDTQYF
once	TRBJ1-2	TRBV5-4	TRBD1	TGTGCCAGCAGCCGACAGGGGCAGGTCTATGGCTACACCTTC	CASSRQGQVYGYTF
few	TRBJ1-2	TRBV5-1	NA	TGCGCCAGCAGCTTGGTTGTAGGAGGGGTGTATGGCTACACCTTC	CASSLVVGGVYGYTF
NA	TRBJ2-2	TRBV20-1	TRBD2	TGCAGTGCTCGCCCCCGCGGGGGACTAGCGGGAGGACCTTTCACCGGGGAGCTGTTTTTT	CSARPRGGLAGGPFTGELFF
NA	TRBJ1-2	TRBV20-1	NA	TGCAGTGCTAGATGGAAGCAGAACTATGGCTACACCTTC	CSARWKQNYGYTF
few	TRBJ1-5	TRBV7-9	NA	TGTGCCAGCAGCTTAGGAACAGGATCCAATCAGCCCCAGCATTTT	CASSLGTGSNQPQHF
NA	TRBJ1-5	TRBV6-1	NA	TGTGCCAGCAGGACTTCAAGGGGCCTTAATCAGCCCCAGCATTTT	CASRTSRGLNQPQHF
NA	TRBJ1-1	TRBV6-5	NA	TGTGCCAGCAGTTACTCTCCCGTGACGAAACCGAACACTGAAGCTTTCTTT	CASSYSPVTKPNTEAFF
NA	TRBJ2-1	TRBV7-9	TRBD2	TGTGCCAGCAGCTTTCCACCTAGACTAGCGGGAACCAAGGATGAGCAGTTCTTC	CASSFPPRLAGTKDEQFF
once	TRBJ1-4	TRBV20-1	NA	TGCAGTGCTAGGAGCACCTCTAATGAAAAACTGTTTTTT	CSARSTSNEKLFF
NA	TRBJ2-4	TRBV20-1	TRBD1	TGCAGTGCTTCAGACAGGGGGGTAGCCAAAAACATTCAGTACTTC	CSASDRGVAKNIQYF
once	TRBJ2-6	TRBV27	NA	TGTGCCAGCAGTAACCAGGGTGCTGGGGCCAACGTCCTGACTTTC	CASSNQGAGANVLTF
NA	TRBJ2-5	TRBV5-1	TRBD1	TGCGCCAGCAGCCCTACAGGGGGAGAGACCCAGTACTTC	CASSPTGGETQYF
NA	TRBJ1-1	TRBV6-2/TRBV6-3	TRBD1	TGTGCCAGCAGGGATAATCCGGGACAGGACACTGAAGCTTTCTTT	CASRDNPGQDTEAFF
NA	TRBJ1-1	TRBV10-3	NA	TGTGCCATCAGTGGGGACTCGAGAAACACTGAAGCTTTCTTT	CAISGDSRNTEAFF
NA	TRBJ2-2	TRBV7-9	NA	TGTGCCAGCAAAGGGACGAACACCGGGGAGCTGTTTTTT	CASKGTNTGELFF
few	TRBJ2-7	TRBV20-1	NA	TGCAGTGCTAGAGGGGGTGGGGTCTCCTCTCTCTCCTACGAGCAGTACTTC	CSARGGGVSSLSYEQYF
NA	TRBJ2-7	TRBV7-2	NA	TGTGCCAGCAGCGTCTTGACGGAGTCCTACGAGCAGTACTTC	CASSVLTESYEQYF
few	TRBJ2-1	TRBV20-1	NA	TGCAGTGCTAGTTACCCCAAGCAGTTCTTC	CSASYPKQFF
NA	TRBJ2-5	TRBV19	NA	TGTGCCAGTAGTTATACCTCGACAGGACTTTGGGAGACCCAGTACTTC	CASSYTSTGLWETQYF
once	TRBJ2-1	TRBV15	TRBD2	TGTGCCACCAGCAGAGACAGCGGGAGTGGGGATGAGCAGTTCTTC	CATSRDSGSGDEQFF
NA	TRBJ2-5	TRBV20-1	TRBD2	TGCAGTGCTAGGCGGGAGGGCGGATTACAAGAGACCCAGTACTTC	CSARREGGLQETQYF
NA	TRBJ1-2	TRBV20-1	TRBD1	TGCAGTGCTGGGACAGATGTCGATGGCAACACCTTC	CSAGTDVDGNTF